The 32 T cell receptor beta chains in this list originate from one sample, sequenced in a study of T cells in Graves' hyperthyroidism and ophthalmopathy (dated by TCRdb to about 2019). Library preparation used multiplex PCR. Reads for this sample came from an Illumina HiSeq 2000. Amplification of TCR beta CDR3 regions was carried out from RNA transcripts. A first-round RT-PCR of the TCR CDR3 used the HTBI primer set with the Qiagen OneStep RT-PCR kit. TCRdb reprocessed the public reads (quality trimming at Q25 with fastp, clone calling with MiXCR) and kept in-frame beta chains. Each record represents a unique CDR3 protein, reported with the most common genes and DNA among its rows. This sample holds some 440,000 distinct CDR3 sequences; around 16% were observed only once. Over 7.5% of the sample is held by the ten biggest clonotypes. The sample was blood. These receptor sequences come from a woman in her late teens or twenties with Graves' hyperthyroidism.

A few counts support this clonotype. An end of the junction does not agree with germline; a read error may underlie this. The V and J genes are TRBV7-9 and TRBJ1-1; no clear D gene. Germline V gene lookup returns CDR1 SEHNR and CDR2 FQNEAQ (reference sequence). There are 14 residues in the CDR3. As DNA, the CDR3 is TGTGCCGGCAGCTTATCGGAATTTGGATCTGAAGCTTTCTTT. As protein: CAGSLSEFGSEAFF.

The rearrangement links TRBV29-1 to TRBJ2-1, with D possibly being TRBD1 (5 bases). Germline V gene sequence: CDR1 SQVTM, CDR2 ANQGSEA. V was cut by 3 bases and J by 4 bases, with 16 bases left in between. This CDR3 spans 15 amino acids. The DNA for the CDR3 is TGCAGCGTTGACGAATCGGCAGGGTGGTACAATGAGCAGTTCTTC. Translation gives CSVDESAGWYNEQFF.

The chain carries TRBV2 and TRBJ1-1; no reliable D call. This CDR3 has 12 amino acids. Germline assignment: CDR1 SNHLY and CDR2 FYNNEI. V was clipped by 3 bases and J by 7 bases, with 9 bases between them. CDR3 sequence: CASSDGRVEAFF. In DNA form, the CDR3 reads TGTGCCAGCAGTGACGGGAGGGTTGAAGCTTTCTTT.

The chain carries TRBV11-2 and TRBJ1-1; 7 bases map to TRBD1. The V gene end was trimmed by 11 bases and the J gene end by 6 bases; junction bases not matched to a gene: 9. The CDR3 runs to 12 residues. Germline CDR1 is SGHAT and CDR2 is FQNNGV. CDR3 nucleotides: TGTGCCGGCAACAGGGGTTTCCCTGAAGCTTTCTTT. Translating it yields CAGNRGFPEAFF.

Concerning this clonotype: A read error may be the cause here, since a much bigger clone is one base away. This chain joins TRBV19 and TRBJ2-3, with 7 bases identical to TRBD1. Germline CDR1 and CDR2: LNHDA and SQIVND (reference sequence). The CDR3 consists of 18 residues. The CDR3 DNA reads TGTGCCAGTAGTATAGGCCTCTCCAGGGGGATATTCACAGGTACGCAGTATTTT. Residues: CASSIGLSRGIFTGTQYF.

This clonotype came up many times. V gene TRBV7-6 combines with J gene TRBJ2-7, with D tentatively TRBD2 (6 bases). Trimming took off 4 bases at V and 0 bases at J, with 13 bases between the two ends. This CDR3 is 15 amino acids long. From germline, CDR1 is SGHVS and CDR2 FNYEAQ. CDR3 loop: CASSSNRGSSYEQYF. The CDR3 DNA reads TGTGCCAGCAGCTCGAATCGGGGGAGCTCCTACGAGCAGTACTTC.

At least ten counts were recorded for this clonotype. J is TRBJ2-5 and V is TRBV12-3 or TRBV12-4; 7 bases are a match to TRBD1. The J segment lost 5 bases and the V segment lost 5 bases, leaving 8 bases of the junction unmatched. This CDR3 comprises 14 residues. CDR3 coding DNA: TGTGCCAGCAGTCCCTTGACAGGGTGGGAGACCCAGTACTTC. This translates into CASSPLTGWETQYF.

This clonotype showed up just a few times. The gene calls are TRBV7-9 and TRBJ2-1, with 11 bases fitting TRBD2. The junction had 12 bases not matched to a gene; V was cut back by 6 bases and J by 5 bases. Germline V CDR1 and CDR2: SEHNR, FQNEAQ (reference sequence). The CDR3 length is 17 residues. As DNA, the CDR3 is TGTGCCAGCAGGTCACTAGCGGGGGCCGTACCTGACAATGAGCAGTTCTTC. Translated: CASRSLAGAVPDNEQFF.

This clonotype was detected a few times. Just one base apart from a much larger clone, this may be a read error. V gene TRBV6-1 combines with J gene TRBJ1-5; a possible D gene is TRBD1 (5 bases). The germline V gene encodes CDR1 MNHNS and CDR2 SASEGT. This CDR3 spans 14 amino acids. CDR3 sequence: CASSEIGTNQHQHF. The CDR3 DNA follows: TGTGCCAGCAGTGAAATCGGGACCAATCAGCACCAGCATTTT.

This clonotype was seen more than once but under ten times. CDR3 region: CASSNRGEGVYEQYF. CDR3 DNA sequence: TGTGCCAGCAGCAACAGGGGGGAAGGAGTCTACGAGCAGTACTTC. This sequence joins TRBV7-9 and TRBJ2-7; TRBD1 matches 8 bases. J was trimmed by 3 bases and V by 5 bases; bases with no gene match: 9. The CDR3 sequence is 15 residues long. Germline V lookup: CDR1 SEHNR, CDR2 FQNEAQ (reference sequence).

The table lists this clonotype with a few counts. This rearrangement joins TRBV6-1 to TRBJ1-3, with 8 bases fitting TRBD1. The CDR3 length is 15 residues. The V gene end was trimmed by 5 bases and the J gene end by 4 bases; junction bases not matched to a gene: 7. The germline V gene has CDR1 MNHNS and CDR2 SASEGT. The CDR3 loop is CASSQRQGNGNTIYF. CDR3 nucleotide sequence: TGTGCCAGCAGTCAAAGACAGGGGAACGGAAACACCATATATTTT.

V gene TRBV7-9 combines with J gene TRBJ2-1; 9 positions agree with TRBD2. The CDR3 has 15 residues. Germline CDR1 and CDR2: SEHNR and FQNEAQ (reference sequence). The V and J ends lost 0 bases and 7 bases, in that order; junction bases with no gene match: 4. CDR3 residues: CASSLAGTSTNEQFF. The CDR3 DNA is TGTGCCAGCAGCTTAGCTGGGACTAGCACGAATGAGCAGTTCTTC.

CDR3 sequence (DNA): TGTGCCAGCAGTTTCCCCCGCACCGGGGAGCTGTTTTTT. This sequence encodes CASSFPRTGELFF. The J gene is TRBJ2-2, the V gene TRBV28; D uncertain. V lost 3 bases, J lost 4 bases, and 6 bases lay in between. The length of the CDR3 is 13 residues. Germline CDR1 MDHEN, CDR2 SYDVKM.

This clonotype was detected many times. The chain recombines TRBV2 with TRBJ1-4; D is possibly TRBD1 (5 bases). The CDR3 extends over 14 amino acids. Trimming pared 6 bases from V and 10 bases from J, leaving 18 bases between. CDR1 SNHLY and CDR2 FYNNEI come from the germline V gene. CDR3 in DNA: TGTGCCAGCAGGGGGGAGGTTCAGGAGGCAAAACTGTTTTTT. Translating it yields CASRGEVQEAKLFF.

V is TRBV27 and J is TRBJ1-4; D may be TRBD1 (5 bases). Deletions cut 6 bases from V and 5 bases from J, with 19 bases between. Germline V gene data show CDR1 as MNHEY and CDR2 as SMNVEV (reference sequence). The CDR3 has 16 amino acids. CDR3 loop: CASSYFGSGGNEKLFF. The CDR3 region has the DNA TGTGCCAGCAGCTATTTTGGGAGCGGGGGGAATGAAAAACTGTTTTTT.

A few counts support this clonotype. The V and J genes are TRBV9 and TRBJ1-4; D call uncertain. Deletions cut 4 bases from V and 0 bases from J, with 10 bases between. The CDR3 length is 15 residues. Germline V gives CDR1 SGDLS, CDR2 YYNGEE. The CDR3 here is CASSQGSSTNEKLFF. The CDR3 coding sequence is TGTGCCAGCAGCCAAGGGAGCTCAACTAATGAAAAACTGTTTTTT.

The gene calls are TRBV6-1 and TRBJ2-1; 10 bases are a match to TRBD2. This CDR3 comprises 17 residues. Germline-derived CDR1 and CDR2 are MNHNS and SASEGT. After removal of 6 bases from V and 3 bases from J, the junction contained 11 bases not matched to a gene. The CDR3 reads CASSRAASGGYYNEQFF. DNA of the CDR3: TGTGCCAGCAGCCGTGCGGCTAGCGGGGGTTACTACAATGAGCAGTTCTTC.

This clonotype was counted at least ten times. DNA for the CDR3: TGTGCCAGCAGCTTAACCCAAAGCGGGCCAGTGGTCCACTCCTACGAGCAGTACTTC. Its translation: CASSLTQSGPVVHSYEQYF. The rearrangement links TRBV7-3 to TRBJ2-7; D is possibly TRBD2 (6 bases). V shed 0 bases and J shed 0 bases, with 21 bases lying between them. Per the germline V gene, CDR1 is SGHTA and CDR2 is FQGTGA. The length of the CDR3 is 19 residues. Complete variable domain (other parts from reference TRBV7-3 and TRBJ2-7): GAGVSQTPSNKVTEKGKYVELRCDPISGHTALYWYRQSLGQGPEFLIYFQGTGAADDSGLPNDRFFAVRPEGSVSTLKIQRTERGDSAVYLCASSLTQSGPVVHSYEQYFGPGTRLTVT.

This clonotype was observed a handful of times. V gene TRBV5-1 combines with J gene TRBJ1-1; 7 bases line up with TRBD1. The J segment lost 0 bases and the V segment lost 1 base, leaving 9 bases of the junction unmatched. Germline V gene lookup returns CDR1 SGHRS and CDR2 YFSETQ. The CDR3 length is 17 residues. The CDR3 DNA is TGCGCCAGCAGCTTGTCCCGGGACAGCCTCATGAACACTGAAGCTTTCTTT. This codes for CASSLSRDSLMNTEAFF.

This clonotype was recorded many times. CDR3 in amino acids: CASSENRRDNQPQHF. Here the CDR3 DNA reads TGTGCCAGCAGTGAAAATAGGAGGGATAATCAGCCCCAGCATTTT. The chain couples TRBV6-1 to TRBJ1-5, with D hard to call. Germline-derived CDR1 and CDR2 are MNHNS and SASEGT. V was cut by 2 bases and J by 4 bases, with 12 bases left in between. The CDR3 has 15 amino acids.

This clonotype came up many times. V gene TRBV6-6 combines with J gene TRBJ2-5, with 8 bases that match TRBD1. CDR3 length: 16 residues. J lost 1 base, V lost 2 bases, and 6 bases had no gene match. Per germline, CDR1 MNHNY and CDR2 SVGAGI (reference sequence). The CDR3 DNA sequence: TGTGCCAGCAGTTACCATGGACAGGGTGTCCAAGAGACCCAGTACTTC. Translated, it gives CASSYHGQGVQETQYF.

This clonotype came up many times. The DNA of the CDR3 is TGTGCCAGCTCACCACCGAGTACGGGACAGCAGTTCTTC. Translation: CASSPPSTGQQFF. The J gene is TRBJ2-1, the V gene TRBV18; D is possibly TRBD1 or TRBD2 (5 bases each). Germline values: CDR1 KGHSH, CDR2 LQKENI. The CDR3 extends over 13 amino acids. V was trimmed by 0 bases and J by 11 bases, leaving 11 bases between them.

V usage is TRBV6-4 and J usage is TRBJ1-5; D is undetermined. Germline loops: CDR1 MRHNA, CDR2 SNTAGT. The CDR3 has 16 amino acids. Trimming removed 5 bases at V and 2 bases at J, with 16 bases between. CDR3 in amino acids: CASSYVLERGNQPQHF. DNA of the CDR3: TGTGCCAGCAGTTACGTCCTGGAGAGGGGCAATCAGCCCCAGCATTTT.

This clonotype has a count of ten or more. This chain connects TRBV28 to TRBJ2-2; D perhaps matches TRBD1 (6 bases). The CDR3 totals 16 residues. Between the trimmed V and J ends, which lost 6 bases and 9 bases, there was a span of 23 bases. The germline CDR1 and CDR2 sequences are MDHEN and SYDVKM. This chain's CDR3 is CASSPSRTVGQRELFF. DNA for the CDR3: TGTGCCAGCAGCCCCTCGAGGACAGTGGGCCAGCGGGAGCTGTTTTTT.

In this sample, this clonotype turned up many times. The chain combines TRBV20-1 with TRBJ1-3; D is undetermined. There are 12 residues in the CDR3. V was pared by 6 bases and J by 4 bases, with 10 bases between. Germline V gives CDR1 DFQATT, CDR2 SNEGSKA (reference sequence). The CDR3 protein is CSAMRQGNTIYF. The DNA for the CDR3 is TGCAGTGCCATGCGGCAAGGAAACACCATATATTTT.

Many counts were recorded for this clonotype. The gene calls are TRBV7-3 and TRBJ2-1; D not certain. Trimming removed 5 bases at V and 4 bases at J, with 9 bases between. Germline-derived CDR1 and CDR2 are SGHTA and FQGTGA. This CDR3 region has 13 residues. The CDR3 spells CASSLGPYNEQFF. The CDR3 DNA sequence: TGTGCCAGCAGCCTCGGGCCTTACAATGAGCAGTTCTTC. The whole variable domain, remainder taken from reference TRBV7-3 and TRBJ2-1, is GAGVSQTPSNKVTEKGKYVELRCDPISGHTALYWYRQSLGQGPEFLIYFQGTGAADDSGLPNDRFFAVRPEGSVSTLKIQRTERGDSAVYLCASSLGPYNEQFFGPGTRLTVL.

V and J are TRBV7-8 and TRBJ1-3, with 8 bases lining up with TRBD1. The CDR3 consists of 17 residues. The germline V gene encodes CDR1 SGHVS and CDR2 FQNEAQ. The J segment lost 0 bases and the V segment lost 1 base, leaving 5 bases of the junction unmatched. The CDR3 sequence is CASSLVFQGASGNTIYF. The DNA for the CDR3 is TGTGCCAGCAGCTTAGTGTTTCAGGGGGCCTCTGGAAACACCATATATTTT.

This clonotype showed up many times. The CDR3 spells CASSLEGGGYEQYF. The CDR3, as DNA: TGTGCCAGCAGCTTGGAGGGGGGAGGCTACGAGCAGTACTTC. The genes are TRBV11-3 and TRBJ2-7; D assignment may be TRBD1 or TRBD2 (6 bases each). The CDR3 covers 14 residues. In germline, CDR1 is SGHNT, CDR2 YENEEA. Trimming cost V 3 bases and J 3 bases, with 12 bases left between them.

This clonotype was counted many times. The chain joins TRBV7-2 to TRBJ2-2, with 7 bases identical to TRBD2. V trimming: 1 base; J trimming: 4 bases; junction bases outside the gene matches: 9. CDR1 is SGHTA, CDR2 FQGNSA, per germline. This CDR3 has 17 amino acids. The CDR3 nucleotides read TGTGCCAGCAGCTTAGTGAGGCTAGCGGAGAGCACCGGGGAGCTGTTTTTT. Residues: CASSLVRLAESTGELFF.

This clonotype came up many times. The gene calls are TRBV6-1 and TRBJ1-2; D uncertain. Trimming pared 6 bases from V and 5 bases from J, leaving 16 bases between. CDR1 and CDR2 from the germline V gene are MNHNS and SASEGT. The CDR3 sequence is 14 residues long. DNA for the CDR3: TGTGCCAGCAGACGAGGACCCGAAGGATATGGCTACACCTTC. Its translation is CASRRGPEGYGYTF.

There are many counts of this clonotype. The rearrangement links TRBV5-1 to TRBJ2-7; 7 positions match TRBD1. Germline CDR1 reads SGHRS; CDR2 reads YFSETQ. The CDR3 loop spans 12 amino acids. Unmatched junction bases numbered 7, after V lost 4 bases and J lost 9 bases. The CDR3 sequence is CASSDRDRPQYF. CDR3 DNA sequence: TGCGCCAGCAGCGACAGGGATCGGCCGCAGTACTTC.

In its sample, this clonotype was seen many times. V is TRBV6-1 and J is TRBJ2-5, with TRBD2 matching 10 bases. This CDR3 comprises 13 residues. CDR1 is MNHNS and CDR2 is SASEGT in the germline V gene. Trimming cost V 6 bases and J 5 bases; bases outside gene matches: 3. CDR3 protein: CASRAGGQETQYF. For the CDR3, the DNA is TGTGCCAGCAGAGCGGGGGGGCAGGAGACCCAGTACTTC.